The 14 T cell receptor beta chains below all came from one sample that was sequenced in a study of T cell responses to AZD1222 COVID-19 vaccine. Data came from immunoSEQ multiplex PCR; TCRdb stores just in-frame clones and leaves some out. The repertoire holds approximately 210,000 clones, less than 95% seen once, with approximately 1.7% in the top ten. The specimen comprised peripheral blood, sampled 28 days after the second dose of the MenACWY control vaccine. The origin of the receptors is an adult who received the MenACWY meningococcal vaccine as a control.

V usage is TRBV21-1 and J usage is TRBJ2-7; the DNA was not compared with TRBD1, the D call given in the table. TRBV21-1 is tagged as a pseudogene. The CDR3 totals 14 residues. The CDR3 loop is CASSPTFDSYEQYF. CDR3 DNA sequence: TGTGCCAGCAGCCCGACATTTGACTCCTACGAGCAGTACTTC.

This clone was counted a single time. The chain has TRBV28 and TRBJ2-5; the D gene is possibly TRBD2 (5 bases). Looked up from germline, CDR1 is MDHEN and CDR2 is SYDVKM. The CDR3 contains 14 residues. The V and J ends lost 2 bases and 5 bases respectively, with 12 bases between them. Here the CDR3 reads CASSLVGVVETQYF. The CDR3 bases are TGTGCCAGCAGTTTAGTGGGAGTTGTTGAGACCCAGTACTTC. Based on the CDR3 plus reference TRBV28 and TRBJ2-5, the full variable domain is DVKVTQSSRYLVKRTGEKVFLECVQDMDHENMFWYRQDPGLGLRLIYFSYDVKMKEKGDIPEGYSVSREKKERFSLILESASTNQTSMYLCASSLVGVVETQYFGPGTRLLVL.

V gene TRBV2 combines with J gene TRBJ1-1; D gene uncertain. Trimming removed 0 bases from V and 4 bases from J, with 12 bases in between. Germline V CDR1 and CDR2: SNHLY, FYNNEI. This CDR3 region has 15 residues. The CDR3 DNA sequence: TGTGCCAGCAGTGAAGCGATGAGGGTACTCACTGAAGCTTTCTTT. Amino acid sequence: CASSEAMRVLTEAFF. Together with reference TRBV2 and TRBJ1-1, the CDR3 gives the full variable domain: EPEVTQTPSHQVTQMGQEVILRCVPISNHLYFYWYRQILGQKVEFLVSFYNNEISEKSEIFDDQFSVERPDGSNFTLKIRSTKLEDSAMYFCASSEAMRVLTEAFFGQGTRLTVV.

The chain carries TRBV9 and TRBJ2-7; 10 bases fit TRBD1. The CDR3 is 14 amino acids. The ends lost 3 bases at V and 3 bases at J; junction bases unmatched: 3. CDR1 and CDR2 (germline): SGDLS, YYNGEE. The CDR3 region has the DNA TGTGCCAGCAGCGCGGGACAGGGGTTCTACGAGCAGTACTTC. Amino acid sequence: CASSAGQGFYEQYF.

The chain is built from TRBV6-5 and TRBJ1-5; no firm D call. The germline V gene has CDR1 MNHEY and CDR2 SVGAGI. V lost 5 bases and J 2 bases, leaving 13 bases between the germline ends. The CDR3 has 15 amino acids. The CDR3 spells CASSRALGGNQPQHF. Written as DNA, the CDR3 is TGTGCCAGCAGTCGGGCCCTTGGGGGCAATCAGCCCCAGCATTTT.

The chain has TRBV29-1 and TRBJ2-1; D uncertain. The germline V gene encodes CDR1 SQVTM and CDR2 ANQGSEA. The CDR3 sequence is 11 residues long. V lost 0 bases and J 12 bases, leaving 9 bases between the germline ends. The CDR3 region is CSVEDGKGQFF. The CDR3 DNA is TGCAGCGTTGAAGATGGGAAGGGGCAGTTCTTC.

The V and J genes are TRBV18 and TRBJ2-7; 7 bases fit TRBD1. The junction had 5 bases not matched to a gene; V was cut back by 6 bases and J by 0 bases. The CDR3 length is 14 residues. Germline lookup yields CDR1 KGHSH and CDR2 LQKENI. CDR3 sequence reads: CASSGTDSSYEQYF. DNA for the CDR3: TGTGCCAGCTCGGGGACAGACTCCTCCTACGAGCAGTACTTC.

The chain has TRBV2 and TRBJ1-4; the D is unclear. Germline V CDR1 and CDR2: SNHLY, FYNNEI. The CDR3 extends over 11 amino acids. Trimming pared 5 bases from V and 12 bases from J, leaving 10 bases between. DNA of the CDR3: TGTGCCAGCAGTTCCCGGGAGGAACTGTTTTTT. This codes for CASSSREELFF.

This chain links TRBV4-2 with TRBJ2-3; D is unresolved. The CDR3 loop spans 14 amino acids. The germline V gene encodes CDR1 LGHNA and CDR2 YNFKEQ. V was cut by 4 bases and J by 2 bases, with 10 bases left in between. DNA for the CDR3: TGTGCCAGCAGCCCCCGGACGGCCACAGATACGCAGTATTTT. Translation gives CASSPRTATDTQYF.

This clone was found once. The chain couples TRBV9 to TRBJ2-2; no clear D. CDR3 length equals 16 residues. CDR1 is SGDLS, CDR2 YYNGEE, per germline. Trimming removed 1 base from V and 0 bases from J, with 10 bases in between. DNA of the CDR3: TGTGCCAGCAGCGTAACAGCCCTAGCGAACACCGGGGAGCTGTTTTTT. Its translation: CASSVTALANTGELFF. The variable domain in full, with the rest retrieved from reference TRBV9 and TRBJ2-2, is DSGVTQTPKHLITATGQRVTLRCSPRSGDLSVYWYQQSLDQGLQFLIQYYNGEERAKGNILERFSAQQFPDLHSELNLSSLELGDSALYFCASSVTALANTGELFFGEGSRLTVL.

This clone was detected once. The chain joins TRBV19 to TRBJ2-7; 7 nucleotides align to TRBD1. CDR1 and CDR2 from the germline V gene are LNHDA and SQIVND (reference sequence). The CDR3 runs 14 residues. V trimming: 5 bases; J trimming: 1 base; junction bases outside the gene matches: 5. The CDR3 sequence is CASSARQGSYEQYF. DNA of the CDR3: TGTGCCAGTAGTGCACGACAGGGATCCTACGAGCAGTACTTC. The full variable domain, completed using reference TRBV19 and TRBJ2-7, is DGGITQSPKYLFRKEGQNVTLSCEQNLNHDAMYWYRQDPGQGLRLIYYSQIVNDFQKGDIAEGYSVSREKKESFPLTVTSAQKNPTAFYLCASSARQGSYEQYFGPGTRLTVT.

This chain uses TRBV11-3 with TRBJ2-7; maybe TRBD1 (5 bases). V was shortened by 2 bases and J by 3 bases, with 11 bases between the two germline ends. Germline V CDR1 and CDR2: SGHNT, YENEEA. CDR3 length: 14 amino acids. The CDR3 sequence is CASSLSADSYEQYF. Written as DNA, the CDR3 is TGTGCCAGCAGCTTATCGGCAGACAGCTACGAGCAGTACTTC.

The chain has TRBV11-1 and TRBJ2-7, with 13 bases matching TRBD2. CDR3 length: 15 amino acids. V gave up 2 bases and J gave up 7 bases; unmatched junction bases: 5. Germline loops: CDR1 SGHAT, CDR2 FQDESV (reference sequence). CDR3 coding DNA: TGTGCCAGCAGCTTACCCGGACTAGCGGGGGAAGAGCAGTACTTC. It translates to CASSLPGLAGEEQYF.

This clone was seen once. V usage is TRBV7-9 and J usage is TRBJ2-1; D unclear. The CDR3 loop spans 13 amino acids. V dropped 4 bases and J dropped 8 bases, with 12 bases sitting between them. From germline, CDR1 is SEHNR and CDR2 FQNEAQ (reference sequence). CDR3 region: CASSWEGLDEQFF. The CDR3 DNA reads TGTGCCAGCAGCTGGGAAGGTCTAGATGAGCAGTTCTTC.